This T cell receptor (beta chain) was found in a study of human T cells and chemical hapten exposure. Study at large: Patients received weekly diphenylcyclopropenone doses to the scalp throughout the approximately 23-week study. Whole-study results and caveats: Because all patients had alopecia, their immune responses might differ from healthy ones.

A remark on this clonotype: Its antigen remains unknown.

V dropped 5 bases and J dropped 6 bases, with 11 bases sitting between them. Germline CDR1 reads SQVTM; CDR2 reads ANQGSEA. This CDR3 has 12 residues. Unique molecular identifiers were affixed to discrete cDNA molecules within the library. TCRdb reprocessed the RACE reads with MiXCR, giving one entry per CDR3 protein. The sample records about 160,000 distinct CDR3 sequences, roughly 26% being singletons. As to time point: patch test 3, about 24 weeks after DPC sensitization. Treatment noted: therapeutic diphenylcyclopropenone sensitization with weekly scalp DPC. Phlebotomy was performed prior to application of every patch test.

Sequenced here: whole blood, sampled in connection with sensitization to the hapten diphenylcyclopropenone (DPC). This rearrangement joins TRBV29-1 to TRBJ2-1; no reliable D call. This receptor was obtained from a woman under 30 with alopecia areata. Some clones in this sample may be carry-over from other donors' samples. The CDR3 DNA is TGCAGCGTTTCAGGAGAGGCCAATGAGCAGTTCTTC. Protein product: CSVSGEANEQFF.